This entry is about one T cell receptor beta chain. Its specificity is unknown. The data belong to a study of PD-1 blockade in classical Hodgkin lymphoma. The germline CDR1 and CDR2 sequences are MNHNS and SASEGT. CDR3 length: 15 residues. The V end was cut by 11 bases, the J end by 2 bases, with 19 bases between. Study results and caveats: The study found that TCR diversity rose significantly by C4D1 in CD4+ but not CD8+ cells. Complete responders' diversity at baseline resembled that of newly diagnosed patients.

Time point here: cycle 4 day 1 (C4D1), after five to seven weeks of nivolumab. No patient escaped relapse after autologous stem cell transplantation, and brentuximab vedotin exposure varied. Researchers report purifying CD4+ T cells from thawed PBMCs by magnetic negative selection. Assay used: immunoSEQ multiplex PCR; TCRdb lists only in-frame clones, some missing. The sample lists approximately 22,000 clones; around three quarters were seen once. This TCR derives from a human donor with classical Hodgkin lymphoma. The rearrangement links TRBV6-1 to TRBJ1-3, with D perhaps matching TRBD1 (5 bases). The sequencing here drew on CD4+ T cells from blood, taken before the fourth cycle of nivolumab. The CDR3 reads CASQLGVNTGNTIYF. The CDR3 DNA reads as TGTGCCTCCCAGTTGGGGGTAAATACTGGAAACACCATATATTTT.